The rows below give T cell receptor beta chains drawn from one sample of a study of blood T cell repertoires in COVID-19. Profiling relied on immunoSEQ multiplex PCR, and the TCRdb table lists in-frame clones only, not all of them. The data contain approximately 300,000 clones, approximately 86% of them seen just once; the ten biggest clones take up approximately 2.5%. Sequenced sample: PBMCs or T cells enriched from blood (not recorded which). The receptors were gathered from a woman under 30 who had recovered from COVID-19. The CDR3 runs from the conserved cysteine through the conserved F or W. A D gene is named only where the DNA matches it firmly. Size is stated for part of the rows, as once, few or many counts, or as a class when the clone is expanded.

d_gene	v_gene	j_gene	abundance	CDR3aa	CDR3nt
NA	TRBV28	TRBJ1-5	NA	CASSSFSTNQPQHF	TGTGCCAGCAGTTCTTTCTCGACAAATCAGCCCCAGCATTTT
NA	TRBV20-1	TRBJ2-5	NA	CSAPGETQYF	TGCAGTGCCCCCGGAGAGACCCAGTACTTC
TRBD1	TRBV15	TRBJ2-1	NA	CATSRDRLYNEQFF	TGTGCCACCAGCAGGGACAGGCTCTACAATGAGCAGTTCTTC
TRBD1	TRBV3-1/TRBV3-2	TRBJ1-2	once	CASSLGQEAGYTF	TGTGCCAGCAGCCTCGGACAGGAAGCTGGCTACACCTTC
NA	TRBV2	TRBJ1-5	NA	CASRSTSEGYQPQHF	TGTGCCAGCAGGTCCACATCGGAGGGTTATCAGCCCCAGCATTTT
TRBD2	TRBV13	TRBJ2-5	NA	CASSLLAGVETQYF	TGTGCCAGCAGCTTACTAGCGGGGGTGGAGACCCAGTACTTC
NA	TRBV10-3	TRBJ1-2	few	CAISEALYGYTF	TGTGCCATCAGTGAGGCGCTCTATGGCTACACCTTC
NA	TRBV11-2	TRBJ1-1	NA	CASSLDPPYRGTFANTEAFF	TGTGCCAGCAGCTTAGATCCCCCTTATCGCGGAACCTTCGCGAACACTGAAGCTTTCTTT
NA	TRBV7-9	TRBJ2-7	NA	CASSLAMVGRGYEQYF	TGTGCCAGCAGCTTAGCGATGGTAGGCAGGGGCTACGAGCAGTACTTC
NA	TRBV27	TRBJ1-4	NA	CASSLGGAPANEKLFF	TGTGCCAGCAGTTTGGGAGGGGCGCCGGCTAATGAAAAACTGTTTTTT
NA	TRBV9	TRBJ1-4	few	CASSVNDGEEKLFF	TGTGCCAGCAGCGTTAATGACGGGGAGGAAAAACTGTTTTTT
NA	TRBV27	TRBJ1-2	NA	CASSPLSLGSGGYTF	TGTGCCAGCAGCCCATTAAGTTTAGGGAGTGGTGGCTACACCTTC
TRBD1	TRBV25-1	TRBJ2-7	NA	CASSEGVAGQGAYEQYF	TGTGCCAGCAGTGAAGGGGTGGCGGGACAGGGGGCCTACGAGCAGTACTTC
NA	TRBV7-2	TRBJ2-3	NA	CASRLLGGTSTDTQYF	TGTGCCAGCCGCCTTCTAGGCGGAACTAGCACAGATACGCAGTATTTT
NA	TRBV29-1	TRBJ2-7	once	CSATGTYEQYF	TGCAGCGCAACCGGGACCTACGAGCAGTACTTC
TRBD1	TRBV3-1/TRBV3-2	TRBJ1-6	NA	CASSQLDRANSPLHF	TGTGCCAGCAGTCAGCTGGACAGGGCCAATTCACCCCTCCACTTT
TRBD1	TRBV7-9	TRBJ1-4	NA	CASSSGGAPRTNEKLFF	TGTGCCAGCTCATCAGGGGGCGCCCCCAGAACTAATGAAAAACTGTTTTTT
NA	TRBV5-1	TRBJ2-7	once	CASSRDTSYEQYF	TGCGCCAGCAGCCGGGACACTTCCTACGAGCAGTACTTC
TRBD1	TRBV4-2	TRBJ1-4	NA	CASSQGGQSSEKLFF	TGTGCCAGCAGCCAAGGGGGACAGTCTAGTGAAAAACTGTTTTTT
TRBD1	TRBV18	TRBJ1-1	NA	CASSPGQGETEAFF	TGTGCCAGCTCACCGGGACAGGGTGAGACTGAAGCTTTCTTT
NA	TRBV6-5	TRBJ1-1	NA	CASSQLRQTAFF	TGTGCCAGCAGCCAACTGAGACAAACGGCTTTCTTT
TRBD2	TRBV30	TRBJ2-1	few	CASTGTSGLYNEQFF	TGTGCCAGCACCGGGACTAGCGGACTGTACAATGAGCAGTTCTTC
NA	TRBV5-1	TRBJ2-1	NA	CASSLIGVSNEQFF	TGCGCCAGCAGCTTGATTGGAGTTTCGAATGAGCAGTTCTTC
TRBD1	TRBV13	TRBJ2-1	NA	CASSFRQGSEQFF	TGTGCCAGCAGCTTTCGACAGGGCAGTGAGCAGTTCTTC
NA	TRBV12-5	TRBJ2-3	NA	CASGLDRAMQYF	TGTGCTAGTGGTTTGGACAGGGCGATGCAGTATTTT
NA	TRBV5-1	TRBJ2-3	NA	CASSLGHITDTQYF	TGCGCCAGCAGCCTCGGACATATCACAGATACGCAGTATTTT
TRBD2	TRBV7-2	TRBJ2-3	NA	CASSLEASGGTDTQYF	TGTGCCAGCAGCTTAGAAGCTAGCGGGGGGACAGATACGCAGTATTTT
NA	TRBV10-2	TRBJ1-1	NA	CASSDSLEAFF	TGCGCCAGCAGTGATTCACTGGAAGCTTTCTTT
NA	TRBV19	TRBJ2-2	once	CASDPGHATGELFF	TGTGCCAGTGACCCGGGACATGCCACCGGGGAGCTGTTTTTT
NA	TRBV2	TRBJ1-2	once	CASSGGARQYYGYTF	TGTGCCAGCAGTGGTGGGGCCAGACAGTACTATGGCTACACCTTC
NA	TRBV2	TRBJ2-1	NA	CASSGPSGWHEQFF	TGTGCCAGCAGTGGGCCTTCGGGTTGGCATGAGCAGTTCTTC